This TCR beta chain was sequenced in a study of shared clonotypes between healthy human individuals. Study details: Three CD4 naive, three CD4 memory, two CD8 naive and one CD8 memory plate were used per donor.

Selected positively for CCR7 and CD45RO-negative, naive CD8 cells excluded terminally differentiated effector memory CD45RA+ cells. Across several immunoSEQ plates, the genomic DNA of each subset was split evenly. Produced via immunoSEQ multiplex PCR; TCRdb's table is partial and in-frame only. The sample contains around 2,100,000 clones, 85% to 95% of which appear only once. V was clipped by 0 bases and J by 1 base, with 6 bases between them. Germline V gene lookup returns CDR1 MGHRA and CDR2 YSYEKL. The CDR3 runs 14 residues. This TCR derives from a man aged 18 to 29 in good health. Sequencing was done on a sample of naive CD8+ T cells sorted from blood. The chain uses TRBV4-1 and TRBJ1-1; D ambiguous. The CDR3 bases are TGCGCCAGCAGCCAAGACTCGAAGAACACTGAAGCTTTCTTT. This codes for CASSQDSKNTEAFF.